The clone carrying this T cell receptor beta chain appeared a few times. An end of the junction does not agree with germline; a read error may underlie this. The data originate from a study of T cells in Graves' hyperthyroidism and ophthalmopathy. The authors deemed Graves' hyperthyroidism stable absent ophthalmopathy progression within 18 months. Germline CDR1 reads WNHNN; CDR2 reads SYGVQD (reference sequence). The CDR3 is 12 amino acids. From RNA transcripts, TCR beta CDR3 regions were amplified. Carried out on the TCR CDR3, a first-round RT-PCR used the HTBI primer set. TCRdb re-called the multiplex PCR reads through MiXCR, storing one row per CDR3 protein. The data contain roughly 300,000 distinct CDR3 sequences, about 15% of them seen just once; the ten biggest clones take up around 23%.

The clonotype comes from a woman aged 25 to 39 with Graves' hyperthyroidism. The sequenced material came from blood. The chain uses TRBV10-1 and TRBJ2-5; D not certain. The CDR3 DNA reads as TGCGCCAGCAGTGAGTCGTTTGCGACCCGTCACTTC. Its protein is CASSESFATRHF.